These 31 T cell receptor beta chains were all obtained from the same sample, sequenced in a study of blood T cell repertoires in COVID-19. Here immunoSEQ multiplex PCR was the method, and the copy in TCRdb shows in-frame clones only, minus some. This table has under 100,000 clones, around 85% appearing once. The sequenced sample consisted of peripheral blood. The receptors here all came from a woman of 80 years or more with COVID-19, enrolled during active disease.

The gene calls are TRBV9 and TRBJ1-2; D is perhaps TRBD1 (5 bases). V lost 3 bases and J lost 8, with 14 bases in between. Germline CDR1 SGDLS, CDR2 YYNGEE. The length of the CDR3 is 13 residues. In DNA form, the CDR3 reads TGTGCCAGCAGCGCTCGCGGGGGTGTGGGCTACACCTTC. This translates into CASSARGGVGYTF.

This rearrangement joins TRBV9 to TRBJ2-2; 7 bases line up with TRBD1. The length of the CDR3 is 16 residues. In germline, CDR1 is SGDLS, CDR2 YYNGEE. Trimming at V came to 0 bases and at J to 0 bases, leaving 2 bases not matched to a gene. CDR3 protein: CASSVAQGANTGELFF. CDR3 nucleotides: TGTGCCAGCAGCGTAGCTCAGGGGGCGAACACCGGGGAGCTGTTTTTT.

The V gene is TRBV4-1, the J gene TRBJ2-3; TRBD2 matches at 8 bases. Trimming cost V 0 bases and J 0 bases; bases outside gene matches: 5. Germline V CDR1 and CDR2: MGHRA, YSYEKL. The CDR3 has 17 amino acids. CDR3: CASSQDPPSGSTDTQYF. For the CDR3, the DNA is TGCGCCAGCAGCCAAGATCCCCCTAGCGGGAGCACAGATACGCAGTATTTT.

This clone was picked up a small number of times. The chain combines TRBV2 with TRBJ2-1, with D possibly TRBD2 on 6 matching bases. The V gene lost 8 bases and the J gene lost 15 bases, with 20 bases spanning the gap. The germline gives CDR1 SNHLY, CDR2 FYNNEI. The CDR3 is 12 amino acids. The CDR3 sequence: CASSRGGMIVFF. The CDR3 DNA sequence: TGTGCCAGCTCCCGAGGAGGGATGATCGTGTTCTTC.

The rearrangement links TRBV5-1 to TRBJ2-1; D gene ambiguous. V gave up 1 base and J gave up 0 bases, with 5 bases separating them. The CDR3 is 14 amino acids. Germline V CDR1 and CDR2: SGHRS, YFSETQ. The DNA for the CDR3 is TGCGCCAGCAGCTTGATAGCCTCCTACAATGAGCAGTTCTTC. It encodes CASSLIASYNEQFF. The variable domain in full, completed from reference TRBV5-1 and TRBJ2-1, reads KAGVTQTPRYLIKTRGQQVTLSCSPISGHRSVSWYQQTPGQGLQFLFEYFSETQRNKGNFPGRFSGRQFSNSRSEMNVSTLELGDSALYLCASSLIASYNEQFFGPGTRLTVL.

The rearrangement joins TRBV7-2 to TRBJ2-7; D is perhaps TRBD1 (5 bases). The CDR3 sequence is 13 residues long. Germline CDR1 and CDR2: SGHTA and FQGNSA. The V end was cut by 3 bases, the J end by 5 bases, with 11 bases between. The DNA of the CDR3 is TGTGCCAGCAGCTTGGAGTGGGGCCACGAGCAGTACTTC. Translation: CASSLEWGHEQYF.

The rearrangement joins TRBV5-1 to TRBJ2-7; 10 positions match TRBD1. Trimming removed 3 bases from V and 3 bases from J; junction bases left unmatched: 3. The CDR3 extends over 14 amino acids. Germline V CDR1 and CDR2: SGHRS, YFSETQ. CDR3 nucleotide sequence: TGCGCCAGCAGCTCGACAGGGGGCGACTACGAGCAGTACTTC. It yields the protein CASSSTGGDYEQYF. The whole variable domain, remainder taken from reference TRBV5-1 and TRBJ2-7, is KAGVTQTPRYLIKTRGQQVTLSCSPISGHRSVSWYQQTPGQGLQFLFEYFSETQRNKGNFPGRFSGRQFSNSRSEMNVSTLELGDSALYLCASSSTGGDYEQYFGPGTRLTVT.

The chain links TRBV27 to TRBJ2-7; 11 nucleotides agree with TRBD1. V shed 6 bases and J 7 bases; nucleotides not matched to a gene: 11. The CDR3 consists of 15 residues. The germline CDR1 and CDR2 sequences are MNHEY and SMNVEV (reference sequence). CDR3 region: CASRGWGTGGDEQYF. CDR3 nucleotides: TGTGCCAGCAGGGGCTGGGGGACAGGGGGAGATGAGCAGTACTTC.

CDR3 region: CAISESTTRGDEQYF. The CDR3 DNA is TGTGCCATCAGTGAGTCGACGACGCGGGGAGACGAGCAGTACTTC. V usage is TRBV10-3 and J usage is TRBJ2-7; D is possibly TRBD2 (6 bases). Trimming removed 0 bases from V and 5 bases from J, with 14 bases in between. CDR3 length: 15 amino acids. Germline CDR1 reads ENHRY; CDR2 reads SYGVKD.

This chain joins TRBV27 and TRBJ1-1, with D possibly matching TRBD1 (5 bases). The germline CDR1 and CDR2 sequences are MNHEY and SMNVEV (reference sequence). V lost 4 bases and J lost 4, with 16 bases in between. The CDR3 sequence is 15 residues long. The CDR3 loop reads CASSSISGTLTEAFF. The CDR3 region has the DNA TGTGCCAGCAGTTCCATTTCCGGGACTCTCACTGAAGCTTTCTTT.

The rearrangement links TRBV9 to TRBJ1-2; D may be TRBD1 (5 bases). With 0 bases removed from V and 8 bases from J, the gap between germline ends came to 17 bases. The CDR3 contains 15 residues. Germline V gives CDR1 SGDLS, CDR2 YYNGEE. As DNA, the CDR3 is TGTGCCAGCAGCGTAGTTGACAGATCCAATACGGGCTACACCTTC. Encoded protein: CASSVVDRSNTGYTF.

The CDR3 nucleotides read TGTGCCAGCAGCGTGTCAGCGGGAAACACCGGGGAGCTGTTTTTT. Its translation is CASSVSAGNTGELFF. The genes are TRBV9 and TRBJ2-2; 7 bases map to TRBD2. The CDR3 length is 15 residues. The germline V gene encodes CDR1 SGDLS and CDR2 YYNGEE. The V gene end was trimmed by 2 bases and the J gene end by 2 bases; junction bases not matched to a gene: 3.

V gene TRBV18 combines with J gene TRBJ2-3, with D perhaps matching TRBD2 (6 bases). Germline CDR1 reads KGHSH; CDR2 reads LQKENI. V lost 5 bases to trimming and J lost 2 bases, with 17 bases between them. There are 16 residues in the CDR3. CDR3 in DNA: TGTGCCAGCTCATCCCTAGGGGCGGGGATCACAGATACGCAGTATTTT. Amino acid sequence: CASSSLGAGITDTQYF. The full variable domain, in which reference TRBV18 and TRBJ2-3 provide the parts outside the CDR3, is NAGVMQNPRHLVRRRGQEARLRCSPMKGHSHVYWYRQLPEEGLKFMVYLQKENIIDESGMPKERFSAEFPKEGPSILRIQQVVRGDSAAYFCASSSLGAGITDTQYFGPGTRLTVL.

This clone has only one observation. The CDR3 loop is CASSLGGLAGTGELFF. The CDR3 bases are TGTGCCAGCAGCCTTGGGGGACTAGCGGGAACCGGGGAGCTGTTTTTT. V usage is TRBV3-1 (or the pseudogene TRBV3-2) and J usage is TRBJ2-2, with TRBD2 matching over 13 bases. This CDR3 is 16 amino acids long. Losses at the gene ends were 4 bases for V and 5 bases for J; bases not matched to a gene: 4. Germline V lookup: CDR1 LGHDT, CDR2 YNNKEL (reference sequence).

This clone was found a few times. V and J are TRBV19 and TRBJ2-5; 7 bases fit TRBD1. The V gene's germline CDR1 is LNHDA and CDR2 SQIVND (reference sequence). With 4 bases clipped from V and 5 bases from J, the junction kept 4 bases outside the gene matches. The CDR3 sequence is 13 residues long. CDR3: CASSRGGGETQYF. CDR3 in DNA: TGTGCCAGTAGTAGAGGGGGCGGGGAGACCCAGTACTTC.

The V gene is TRBV11-2, the J gene TRBJ2-7, with D possibly matching TRBD1 (5 bases). V was clipped by 5 bases and J by 1 base, with 15 bases between them. This CDR3 region has 15 residues. From germline, CDR1 is SGHAT and CDR2 FQNNGV. The CDR3 bases are TGTGCCAGCAGCCCGCAGGGCATCGCGTCCTACGAGCAGTACTTC. This gives the protein CASSPQGIASYEQYF.

The chain recombines TRBV10-1 with TRBJ1-1, with D maybe TRBD1 (5 bases). This CDR3 region has 13 residues. In germline, CDR1 is WNHNN, CDR2 SYGVQD (reference sequence). V was clipped by 4 bases and J by 3 bases, with 9 bases between them. The CDR3 region is CASSATGYTEAFF. The DNA for the CDR3 is TGCGCCAGCAGTGCCACAGGTTACACTGAAGCTTTCTTT.

The chain has TRBV19 and TRBJ2-5, with 12 bases matching TRBD1. CDR1 and CDR2 (germline): LNHDA, SQIVND (reference sequence). The length of the CDR3 is 14 residues. After removal of 4 bases from V and 5 bases from J, the junction contained 2 bases not matched to a gene. The CDR3 loop is CASSTGQGAETQYF. The CDR3 DNA follows: TGTGCCAGTAGTACGGGACAGGGGGCCGAGACCCAGTACTTC. The full variable domain, in which reference TRBV19 and TRBJ2-5 provide the parts outside the CDR3, is DGGITQSPKYLFRKEGQNVTLSCEQNLNHDAMYWYRQDPGQGLRLIYYSQIVNDFQKGDIAEGYSVSREKKESFPLTVTSAQKNPTAFYLCASSTGQGAETQYFGPGTRLLVL.

This clone showed up just once. The chain uses TRBV5-6 and TRBJ1-2, with TRBD1 matching over 10 bases. The CDR3 runs to 14 residues. Germline-derived CDR1 and CDR2 are SGHDT and YYEEEE. J gave up 6 bases and V 0 bases, and 2 bases lay outside the gene matches. CDR3 amino acids: CASSLGDRGDGYTF. The CDR3 nucleotides read TGTGCCAGCAGCTTGGGGGACAGGGGAGATGGCTACACCTTC.

The chain's CDR3 is CASSLAGRGYGYTF. The CDR3 region has the DNA TGTGCCAGCAGCTTAGCGGGCAGGGGTTATGGCTACACCTTC. The chain is built from TRBV7-2 and TRBJ1-2; perhaps TRBD1 as D (6 bases). The CDR3 loop spans 14 amino acids. Germline-derived CDR1 and CDR2 are SGHTA and FQGNSA. V was pared by 0 bases and J by 5 bases, with 10 bases between.

The V gene is TRBV15, the J gene TRBJ1-5; TRBD1 matches 9 bases. J was trimmed by 2 bases and V by 3 bases; bases with no gene match: 11. The CDR3 length is 18 residues. Germline V gene lookup returns CDR1 LNHNV and CDR2 YYDKDF (reference sequence). The chain's CDR3 is CATSSSWTGAYGNQPQHF. The CDR3 DNA reads TGTGCCACCAGCAGTTCCTGGACAGGGGCTTATGGCAATCAGCCCCAGCATTTT.

V is TRBV19 and J is TRBJ1-2; D might be TRBD1 (6 bases). V was trimmed by 7 bases and J by 8 bases, leaving 17 bases between them. The germline V gene has CDR1 LNHDA and CDR2 SQIVND (reference sequence). This CDR3 has 13 residues. The CDR3 DNA follows: TGTGCCAGTACTGCCGGCTGGGGGCGAGGCTACACCTTC. It codes for CASTAGWGRGYTF.

The V call is TRBV2, the J call TRBJ1-6, with 7 nucleotides matching TRBD1. The CDR3 extends over 14 amino acids. Germline trimming cut 3 bases from V and 9 bases from J; bases unmatched to any gene: 5. Germline V CDR1 and CDR2: SNHLY, FYNNEI. For the CDR3, the DNA is TGTGCCAGCAGTGAGGACAGGTTCGGTTCACCCCTCCACTTT. Translated, it gives CASSEDRFGSPLHF.

The V gene is TRBV18, the J gene TRBJ2-1, with TRBD2 matching 7 bases. CDR3 length: 15 residues. The germline V gene has CDR1 KGHSH and CDR2 LQKENI. V gave up 5 bases and J gave up 6 bases; unmatched junction bases: 10. The CDR3 region is CASSSGGSKLNEQFF. In nucleotides, the CDR3 is TGTGCCAGCTCATCCGGCGGGAGTAAACTCAATGAGCAGTTCTTC.

The chain uses TRBV19 and TRBJ1-2; the match to TRBD1 covers 8 bases. Germline V CDR1 and CDR2: LNHDA, SQIVND (reference sequence). The CDR3 runs to 16 residues. V shed 4 bases and J 5 bases; nucleotides not matched to a gene: 12. In DNA form, the CDR3 reads TGTGCCAGTAGTAACAAAGTGCAGGGGGCGCTTTATGGCTACACCTTC. Amino acid sequence: CASSNKVQGALYGYTF.

The V and J genes are TRBV2 and TRBJ2-3; 9 bases fit TRBD2. This CDR3 comprises 15 residues. V shed 3 bases, J shed 5 bases, and the junction held 6 bases outside the gene matches. From germline, CDR1 is SNHLY and CDR2 FYNNEI. The CDR3 loop reads CASSEGSGRLDTQYF. The DNA for the CDR3 is TGTGCCAGCAGTGAGGGTAGCGGGAGATTAGATACGCAGTATTTT.

This clone turned up a few times. V gene TRBV10-1 combines with J gene TRBJ2-1; 13 bases line up with TRBD2. The CDR3 length is 16 residues. V lost 4 bases and J lost 4; bases outside the gene matches: 4. The germline CDR1 and CDR2 sequences are WNHNN and SYGVQD (reference sequence). This CDR3 reads CASSAGLAGDYNEQFF. The CDR3 DNA sequence: TGCGCCAGCAGTGCCGGACTAGCGGGAGATTACAATGAGCAGTTCTTC.

This clone was seen just once. Other DNA sequences in this sample translate to the same CDR3. The chain employs TRBV3-1 (or the pseudogene TRBV3-2) and TRBJ1-2; the D gene is possibly TRBD1 (6 bases). The ends were cut back, 1 base at V and 5 bases at J, with 8 bases in the middle. The germline V gene encodes CDR1 LGHDT and CDR2 YNNKEL (reference sequence). The CDR3 sequence is 13 residues long. The CDR3 loop is CASSQGQGYGYTF. CDR3 sequence (DNA): TGTGCCAGCAGCCAAGGCCAGGGGTATGGCTACACCTTC.

This chain connects TRBV12-3 or TRBV12-4 to TRBJ1-3; D possibly corresponds to TRBD1 (5 bases). The CDR3 spans 13 residues. The CDR3 DNA sequence: TGTGCAATGCGGACAACCTCTGGAAACACCATATATTTT. It yields the protein CAMRTTSGNTIYF.

The chain is built from TRBV7-2 and TRBJ1-5; 7 bases agree with TRBD1. CDR3 length: 15 residues. The J segment lost 5 bases and the V segment lost 2 bases, leaving 6 bases of the junction unmatched. The V gene's germline CDR1 is SGHTA and CDR2 FQGNSA. CDR3 protein: CASSLMFTGDQPQHF. The CDR3 DNA is TGTGCCAGCAGCTTAATGTTTACAGGGGATCAGCCCCAGCATTTT.

The rearrangement joins TRBV9 to TRBJ2-1, with 8 nucleotides matching TRBD2. V was pared by 4 bases and J by 6 bases, with 3 bases of the junction left unmatched. Germline CDR1 SGDLS, CDR2 YYNGEE. This CDR3 spans 13 amino acids. DNA for the CDR3: TGTGCCAGCAGCCCGGGACTAGGCAATGAGCAGTTCTTC. Translating it yields CASSPGLGNEQFF. Filled out from reference TRBV9 and TRBJ2-1, the complete variable domain reads DSGVTQTPKHLITATGQRVTLRCSPRSGDLSVYWYQQSLDQGLQFLIQYYNGEERAKGNILERFSAQQFPDLHSELNLSSLELGDSALYFCASSPGLGNEQFFGPGTRLTVL.